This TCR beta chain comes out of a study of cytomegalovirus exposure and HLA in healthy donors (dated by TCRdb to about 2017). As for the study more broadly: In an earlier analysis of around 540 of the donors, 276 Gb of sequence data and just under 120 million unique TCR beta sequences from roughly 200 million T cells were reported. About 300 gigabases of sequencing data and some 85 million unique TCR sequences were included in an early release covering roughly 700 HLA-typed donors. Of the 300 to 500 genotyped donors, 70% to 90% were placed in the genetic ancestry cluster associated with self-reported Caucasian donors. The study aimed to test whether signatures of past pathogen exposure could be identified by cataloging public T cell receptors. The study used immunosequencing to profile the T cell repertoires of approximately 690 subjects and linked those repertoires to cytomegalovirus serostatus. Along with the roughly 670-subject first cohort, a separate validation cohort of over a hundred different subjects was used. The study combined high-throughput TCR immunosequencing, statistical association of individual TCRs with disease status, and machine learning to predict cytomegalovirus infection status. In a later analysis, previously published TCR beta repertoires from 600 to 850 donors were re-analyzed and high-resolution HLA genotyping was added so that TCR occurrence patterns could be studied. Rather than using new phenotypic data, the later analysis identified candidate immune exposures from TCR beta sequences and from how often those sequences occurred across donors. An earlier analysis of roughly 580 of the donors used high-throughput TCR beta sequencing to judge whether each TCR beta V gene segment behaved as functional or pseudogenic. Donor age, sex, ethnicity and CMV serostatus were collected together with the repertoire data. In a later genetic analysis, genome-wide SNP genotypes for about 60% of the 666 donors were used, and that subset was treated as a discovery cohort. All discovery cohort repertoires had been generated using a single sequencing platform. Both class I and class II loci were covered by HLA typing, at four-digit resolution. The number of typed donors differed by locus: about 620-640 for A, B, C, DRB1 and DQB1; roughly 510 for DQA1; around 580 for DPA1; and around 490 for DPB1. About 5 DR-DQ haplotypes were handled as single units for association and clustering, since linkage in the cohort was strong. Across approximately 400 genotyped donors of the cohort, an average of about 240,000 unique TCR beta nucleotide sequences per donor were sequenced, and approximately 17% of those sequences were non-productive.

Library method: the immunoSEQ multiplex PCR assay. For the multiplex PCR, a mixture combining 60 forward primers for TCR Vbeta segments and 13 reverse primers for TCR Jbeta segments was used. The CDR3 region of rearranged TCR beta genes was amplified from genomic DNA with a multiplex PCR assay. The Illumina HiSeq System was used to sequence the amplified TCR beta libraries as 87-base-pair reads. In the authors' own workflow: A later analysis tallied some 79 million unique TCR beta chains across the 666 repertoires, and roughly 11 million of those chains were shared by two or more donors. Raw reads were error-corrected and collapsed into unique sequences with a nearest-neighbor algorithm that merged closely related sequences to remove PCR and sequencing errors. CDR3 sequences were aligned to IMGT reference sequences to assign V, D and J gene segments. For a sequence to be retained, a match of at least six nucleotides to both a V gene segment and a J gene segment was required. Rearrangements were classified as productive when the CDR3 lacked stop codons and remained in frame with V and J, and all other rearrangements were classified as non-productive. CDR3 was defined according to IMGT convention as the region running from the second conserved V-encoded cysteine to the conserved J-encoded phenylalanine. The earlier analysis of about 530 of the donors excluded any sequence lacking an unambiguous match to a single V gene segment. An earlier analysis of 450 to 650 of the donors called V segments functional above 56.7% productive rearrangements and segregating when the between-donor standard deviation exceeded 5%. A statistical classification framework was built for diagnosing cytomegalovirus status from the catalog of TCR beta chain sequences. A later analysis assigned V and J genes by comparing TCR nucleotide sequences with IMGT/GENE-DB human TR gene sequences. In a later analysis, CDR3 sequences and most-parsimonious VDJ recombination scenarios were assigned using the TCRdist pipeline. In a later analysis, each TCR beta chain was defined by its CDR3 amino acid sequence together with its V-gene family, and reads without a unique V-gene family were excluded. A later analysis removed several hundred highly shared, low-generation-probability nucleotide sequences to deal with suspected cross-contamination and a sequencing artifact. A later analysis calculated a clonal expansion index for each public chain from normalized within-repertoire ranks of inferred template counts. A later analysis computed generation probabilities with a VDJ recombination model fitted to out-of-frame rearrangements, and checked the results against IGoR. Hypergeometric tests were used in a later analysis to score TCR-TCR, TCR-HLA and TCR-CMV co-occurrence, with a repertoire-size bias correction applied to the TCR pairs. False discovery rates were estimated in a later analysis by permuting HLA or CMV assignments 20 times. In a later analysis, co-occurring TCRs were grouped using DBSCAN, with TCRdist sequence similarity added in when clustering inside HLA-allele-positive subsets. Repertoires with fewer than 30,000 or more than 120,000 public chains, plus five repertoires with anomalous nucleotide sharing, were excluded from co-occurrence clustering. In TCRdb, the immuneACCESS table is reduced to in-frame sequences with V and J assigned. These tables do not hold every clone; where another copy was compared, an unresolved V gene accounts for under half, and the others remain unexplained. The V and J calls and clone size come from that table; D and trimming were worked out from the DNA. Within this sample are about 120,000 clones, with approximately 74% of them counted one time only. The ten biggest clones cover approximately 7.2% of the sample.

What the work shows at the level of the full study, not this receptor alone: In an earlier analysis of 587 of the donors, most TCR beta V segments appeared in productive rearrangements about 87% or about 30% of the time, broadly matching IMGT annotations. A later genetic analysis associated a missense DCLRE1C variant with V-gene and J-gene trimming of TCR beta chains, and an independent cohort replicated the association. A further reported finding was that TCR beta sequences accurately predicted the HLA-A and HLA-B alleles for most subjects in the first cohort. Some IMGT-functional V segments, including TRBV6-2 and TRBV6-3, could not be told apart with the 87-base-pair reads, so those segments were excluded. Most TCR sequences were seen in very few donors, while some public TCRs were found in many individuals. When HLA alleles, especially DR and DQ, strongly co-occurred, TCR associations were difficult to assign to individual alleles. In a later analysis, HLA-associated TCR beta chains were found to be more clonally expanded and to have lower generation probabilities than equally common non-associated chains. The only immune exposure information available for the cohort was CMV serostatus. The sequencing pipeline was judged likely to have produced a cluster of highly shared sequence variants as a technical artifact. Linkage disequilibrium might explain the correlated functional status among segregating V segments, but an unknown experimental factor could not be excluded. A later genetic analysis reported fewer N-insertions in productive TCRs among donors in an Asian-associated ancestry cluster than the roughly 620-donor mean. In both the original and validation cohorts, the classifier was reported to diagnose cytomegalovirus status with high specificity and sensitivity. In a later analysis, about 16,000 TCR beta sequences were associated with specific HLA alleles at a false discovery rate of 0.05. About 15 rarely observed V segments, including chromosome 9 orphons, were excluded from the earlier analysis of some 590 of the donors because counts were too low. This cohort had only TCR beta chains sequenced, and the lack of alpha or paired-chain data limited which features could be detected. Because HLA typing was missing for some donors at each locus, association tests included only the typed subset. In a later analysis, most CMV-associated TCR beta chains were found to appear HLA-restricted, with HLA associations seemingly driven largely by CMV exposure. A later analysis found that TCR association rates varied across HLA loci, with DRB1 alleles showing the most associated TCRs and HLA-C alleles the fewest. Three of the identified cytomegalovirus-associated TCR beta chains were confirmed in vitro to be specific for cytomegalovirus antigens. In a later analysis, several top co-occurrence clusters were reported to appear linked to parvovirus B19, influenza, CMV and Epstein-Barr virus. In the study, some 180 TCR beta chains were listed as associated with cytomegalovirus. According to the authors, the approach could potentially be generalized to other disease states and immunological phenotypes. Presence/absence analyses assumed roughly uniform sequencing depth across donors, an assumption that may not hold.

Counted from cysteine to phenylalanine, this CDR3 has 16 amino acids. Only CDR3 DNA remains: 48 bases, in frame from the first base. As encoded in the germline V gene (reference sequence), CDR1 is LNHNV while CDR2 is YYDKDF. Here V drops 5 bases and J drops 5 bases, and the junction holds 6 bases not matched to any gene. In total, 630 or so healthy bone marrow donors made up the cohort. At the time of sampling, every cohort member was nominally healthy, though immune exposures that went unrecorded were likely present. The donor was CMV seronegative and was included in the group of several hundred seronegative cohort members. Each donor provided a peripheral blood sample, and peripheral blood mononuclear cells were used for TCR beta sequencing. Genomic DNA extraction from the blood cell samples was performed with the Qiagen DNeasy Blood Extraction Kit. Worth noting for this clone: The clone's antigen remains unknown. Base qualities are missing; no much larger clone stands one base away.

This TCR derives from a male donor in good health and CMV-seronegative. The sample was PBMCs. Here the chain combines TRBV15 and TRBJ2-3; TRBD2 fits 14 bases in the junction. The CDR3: CATSGRLAGGQDTQYF. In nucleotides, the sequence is TGTGCCACCAGCGGACGACTAGCGGGGGGGCAAGATACGCAGTATTTT.